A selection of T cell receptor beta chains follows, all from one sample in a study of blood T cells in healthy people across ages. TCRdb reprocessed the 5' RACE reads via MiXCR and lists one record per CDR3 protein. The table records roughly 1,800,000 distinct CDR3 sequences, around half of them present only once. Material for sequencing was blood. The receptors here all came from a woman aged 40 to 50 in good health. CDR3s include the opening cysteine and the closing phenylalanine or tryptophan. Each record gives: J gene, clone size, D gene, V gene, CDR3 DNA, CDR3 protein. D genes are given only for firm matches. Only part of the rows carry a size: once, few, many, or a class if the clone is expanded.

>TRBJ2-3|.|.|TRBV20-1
TGCAGTGCTACCCGGGGAGGCCGGACAGATACGCAGTATTTT
CSATRGGRTDTQYF
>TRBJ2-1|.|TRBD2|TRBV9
TGTGCCAGCAGCGTAGGAGCGGGGGAGCGTTACAATGAGCAGTTCTTC
CASSVGAGERYNEQFF
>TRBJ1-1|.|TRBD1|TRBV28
TGTGCCAGCAGTTTCCCGGACAGGGTAGAAGCTTTCTTT
CASSFPDRVEAFF
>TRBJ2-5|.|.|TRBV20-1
TGCAGTGCTAGAGATGGCAGGGAATCGCAGGAGACCCAGTACTTC
CSARDGRESQETQYF
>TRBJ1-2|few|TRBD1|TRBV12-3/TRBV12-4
TGTGCCAGCAGTTATGTCCTGACAGGGGGCGGCGGCTACACCTTC
CASSYVLTGGGGYTF
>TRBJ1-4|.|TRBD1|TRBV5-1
TGCGCCAGCGGATACGGACAGGGGTGGGCGTCGGCTAATGAAAAACTGTTTTTT
CASGYGQGWASANEKLFF
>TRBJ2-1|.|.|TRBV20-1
TGCAGTGCTGGAGGGGGGAAGGGAAGCAATGAGCAGTTCTTC
CSAGGGKGSNEQFF
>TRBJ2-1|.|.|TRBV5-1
TGCGCCAGCAGCGCCCGGGGGGCTACCTACAATGAGCAGTTCTTC
CASSARGATYNEQFF
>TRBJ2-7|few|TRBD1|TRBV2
TGTGCCAGCAGGACAGGGGACAGGGCAGTTTCCGAGCAGTACTTC
CASRTGDRAVSEQYF
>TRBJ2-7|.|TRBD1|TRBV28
TGTGCCAGCAGTTACCCCTACAGGGGACCCTCCTACGAGCAGTACTTC
CASSYPYRGPSYEQYF
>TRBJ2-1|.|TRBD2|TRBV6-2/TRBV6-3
TGTGCCAGCATGCGACTAGCGCCCAATGAGCAGTTCTTC
CASMRLAPNEQFF
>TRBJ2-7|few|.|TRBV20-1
TGCAGTGCTACGGACGGGAACTACGAGCAGTACTTC
CSATDGNYEQYF
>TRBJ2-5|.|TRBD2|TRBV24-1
TGTGCCACAGGGACGGGACTAGCGTCGGAGACCCAGTACTTC
CATGTGLASETQYF
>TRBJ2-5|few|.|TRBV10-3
TGTGCCATCAGTGAGTCGGGCCCCGGGGAGACCCAGTACTTC
CAISESGPGETQYF
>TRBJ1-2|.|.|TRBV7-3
TGTGCCAGCAGTTCACTTTTCGGGACGAACTATGGCTACACCTTC
CASSSLFGTNYGYTF
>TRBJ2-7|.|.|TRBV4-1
TGCGCCAGCAGCCAAGATACATTTGGGTTCGAGCAGTACTTC
CASSQDTFGFEQYF
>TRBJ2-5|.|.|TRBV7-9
TGTGCCAGCAGTTCCCAGGACTATGGCGGGGACCAAGAGACCCAGTACTTC
CASSSQDYGGDQETQYF
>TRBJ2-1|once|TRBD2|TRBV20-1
TGCAGTGCTAGAGATAAGATGGGGCTAGCGGGGGGGCCGGGAGAGCAGTTCTTC
CSARDKMGLAGGPGEQFF
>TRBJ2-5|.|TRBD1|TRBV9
TGTGCCAGCAGCGCCCATCAAAGGACAGGGAAAGAGACCCAGTACTTC
CASSAHQRTGKETQYF
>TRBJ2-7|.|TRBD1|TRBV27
TGTGCCAGCAGTTTAGCGGGACAGGTCGAGCAGTACTTC
CASSLAGQVEQYF
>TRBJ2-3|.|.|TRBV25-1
TGTGCCAGCAGTGAATTCGGGGATACGCAGTATTTT
CASSEFGDTQYF
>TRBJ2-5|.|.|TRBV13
TGTGCCAGCAGCTTATTTCAGGGTATCGGAGAGACCCAGTACTTC
CASSLFQGIGETQYF
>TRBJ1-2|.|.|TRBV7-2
TGTGCCAGCGGCCGGGACGTCTTCAATGGCTACACCTTC
CASGRDVFNGYTF
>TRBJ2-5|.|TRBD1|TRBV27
TGTGCCAGCAGTTTTTACAGGGGGCAAGAGACCCAGTACTTC
CASSFYRGQETQYF
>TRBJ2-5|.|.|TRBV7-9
TGTGCCAGCAGCTTAGGAGGGGGGGCGAGACAAGAGACCCAGTACTTC
CASSLGGGARQETQYF
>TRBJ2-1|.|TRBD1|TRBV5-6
TGTGCCAGCACCCAAAACTTCCGGGACAGGGTCTATGAGCAGTTCTTC
CASTQNFRDRVYEQFF
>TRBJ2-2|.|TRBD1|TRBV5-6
TGTGCCAGCAGCATGCTAGACAGGGACACCGGGGAGCTGTTTTTT
CASSMLDRDTGELFF
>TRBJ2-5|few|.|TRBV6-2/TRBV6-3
TGTGCCAGCAGTTACCCCCGGCGGGACCGCCAAGAGACCCAGTACTTC
CASSYPRRDRQETQYF
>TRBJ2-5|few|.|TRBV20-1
TGCAGTGCCCAGACTAGTCGGGAGACCCAGTACTTC
CSAQTSRETQYF
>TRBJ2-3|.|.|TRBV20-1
TGCAGTGCTCCCTTCCGGGTCGCGGATACGCAGTATTTT
CSAPFRVADTQYF
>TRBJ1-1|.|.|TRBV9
TGTGCCAGCAGCGTAGTTACCGGCACTGAAGCTTTCTTT
CASSVVTGTEAFF
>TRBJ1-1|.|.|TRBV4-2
TGTGCCAGCAGCCAAGCAACAGGGACGGGGACTGAAGCTTTCTTT
CASSQATGTGTEAFF
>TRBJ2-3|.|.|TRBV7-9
TGCGCCAGCAGCTATGGACAGAGCACAGATACGCAGTATTTT
CASSYGQSTDTQYF
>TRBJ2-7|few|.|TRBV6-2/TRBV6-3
TGTGCCAGCAGTCACGGGGCCTACGAGCAGTACTTC
CASSHGAYEQYF
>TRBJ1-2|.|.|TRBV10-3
TGTGCCATCAGTGAGAACAGGTCCTATGGCTACACCTTC
CAISENRSYGYTF
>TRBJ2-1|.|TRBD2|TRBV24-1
TGTGCCACCAGCGCGGGGACTAGCGGCTCCTACAATGAGCAGTTCTTC
CATSAGTSGSYNEQFF
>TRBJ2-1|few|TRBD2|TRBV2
TGTGCCAGCAGCGGACTAGCGGGGGGCCTTTACAATGAGCAGTTCTTC
CASSGLAGGLYNEQFF
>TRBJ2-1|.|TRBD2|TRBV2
TGTGCCAGCATTAAGGAGGGACTAGCAGGCAATGAGCAGTTCTTC
CASIKEGLAGNEQFF
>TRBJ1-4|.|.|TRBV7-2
TGTGCCAGCAGTCCCAGAGGGGGGTTCAGTGAAAAACTGTTTTTT
CASSPRGGFSEKLFF
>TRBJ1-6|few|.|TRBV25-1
TGTGCCAGCAGTGACGGCCCTGGATCCGGTAATTCACCCCTCCACTTT
CASSDGPGSGNSPLHF
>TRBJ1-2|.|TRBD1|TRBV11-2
TGTGCCAGCAGCCGCCTGTCGGGGGACAGGGCTGGCTACACCTTC
CASSRLSGDRAGYTF
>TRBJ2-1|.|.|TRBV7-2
TGTGCCAGCAGCTCCCCTCCCGGACGGAATGAGCAGTTCTTC
CASSSPPGRNEQFF
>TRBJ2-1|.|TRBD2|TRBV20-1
TGCAGTGCTAGAGATATCCCGGGACTACCCTCCAATGAGCAGTTCTTC
CSARDIPGLPSNEQFF
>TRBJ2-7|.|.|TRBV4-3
TGCGCCAGCAGCCAAGTCTGGCAGGGTGGGTACGAGCAGTACTTC
CASSQVWQGGYEQYF
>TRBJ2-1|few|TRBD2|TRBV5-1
TGCGCCAGCAGCGGAAGCGGGGGGGCCAATGAGCAGTTCTTC
CASSGSGGANEQFF
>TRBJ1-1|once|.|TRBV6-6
TGTGCCAGCAGTTACTCCCATGGGGACACTGAAGCTTTCTTT
CASSYSHGDTEAFF
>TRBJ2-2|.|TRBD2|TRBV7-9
TGTGCCAGCAGCCCACGAATGACTAGCGGCCGCACCGGGGAGCTGTTTTTT
CASSPRMTSGRTGELFF
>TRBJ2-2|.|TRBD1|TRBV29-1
TGCAGCGTTGAAGGGGACAGGAAGAACACCGGGGAGCTGTTTTTT
CSVEGDRKNTGELFF
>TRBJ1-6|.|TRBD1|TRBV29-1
TGCAGCGCGACCACCGGGACAGATAATTCACCCCTCCACTTT
CSATTGTDNSPLHF
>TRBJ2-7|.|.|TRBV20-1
TGCAGTGCTAGAGACACGTTGGGGTTCTCCTACGAGCAGTACTTC
CSARDTLGFSYEQYF
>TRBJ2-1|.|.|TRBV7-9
TGTGCCAGCAGCTTAGGTGGGTTAGAGGAGCAGTTCTTC
CASSLGGLEEQFF
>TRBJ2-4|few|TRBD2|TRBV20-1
TGCAGTGCGATGACTAGCGGGGGGGTGGGAAGGCAGTACTTC
CSAMTSGGVGRQYF
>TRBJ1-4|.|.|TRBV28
TGTGCCAGCAGAACCCCGGTCGAAAAACTGTTTTTT
CASRTPVEKLFF
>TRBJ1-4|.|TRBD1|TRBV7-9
TGTGCCAGCACCACAGGGGGCAATGGTGAAAAACTGTTTTTT
CASTTGGNGEKLFF
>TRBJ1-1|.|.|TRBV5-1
TGCGCCAGCAGCTTGCCAGGCATTAACACTGAAGCTTTCTTT
CASSLPGINTEAFF